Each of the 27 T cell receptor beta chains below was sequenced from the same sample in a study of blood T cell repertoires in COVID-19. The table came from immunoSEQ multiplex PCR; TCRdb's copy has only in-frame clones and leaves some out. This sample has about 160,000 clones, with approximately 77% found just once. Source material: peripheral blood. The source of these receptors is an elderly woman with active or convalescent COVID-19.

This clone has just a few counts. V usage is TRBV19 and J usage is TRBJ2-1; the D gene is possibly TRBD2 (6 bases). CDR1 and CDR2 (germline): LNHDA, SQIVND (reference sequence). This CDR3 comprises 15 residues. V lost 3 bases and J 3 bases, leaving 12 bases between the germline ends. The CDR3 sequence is CASSMVWGGYNEQFF. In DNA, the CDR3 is TGTGCCAGTAGTATGGTGTGGGGAGGCTACAATGAGCAGTTCTTC.

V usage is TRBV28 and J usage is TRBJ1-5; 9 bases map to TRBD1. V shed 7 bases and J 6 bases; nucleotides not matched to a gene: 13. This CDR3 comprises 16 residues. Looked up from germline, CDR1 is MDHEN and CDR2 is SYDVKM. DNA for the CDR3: TGTGCCAGCACCCCCGGAGGGACAGGGTTAGTTCAGCCCCAGCATTTT. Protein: CASTPGGTGLVQPQHF.

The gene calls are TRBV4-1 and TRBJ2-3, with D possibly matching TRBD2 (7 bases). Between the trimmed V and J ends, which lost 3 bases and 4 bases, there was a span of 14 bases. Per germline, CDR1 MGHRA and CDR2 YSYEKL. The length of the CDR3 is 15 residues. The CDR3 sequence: CASSQGAGAADTQYF. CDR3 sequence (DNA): TGCGCCAGCAGCCAGGGGGCGGGAGCGGCAGATACGCAGTATTTT.

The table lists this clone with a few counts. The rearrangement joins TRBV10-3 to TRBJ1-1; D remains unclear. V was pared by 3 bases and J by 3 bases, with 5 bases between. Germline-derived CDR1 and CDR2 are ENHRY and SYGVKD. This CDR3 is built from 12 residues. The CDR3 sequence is CAISDGYTEAFF. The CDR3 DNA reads TGTGCCATCAGTGACGGGTACACTGAAGCTTTCTTT.

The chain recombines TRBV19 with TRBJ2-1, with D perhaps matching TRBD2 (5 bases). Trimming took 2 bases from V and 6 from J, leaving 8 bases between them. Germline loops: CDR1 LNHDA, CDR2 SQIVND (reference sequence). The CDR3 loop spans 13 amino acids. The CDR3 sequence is CASSIKAANEQFF. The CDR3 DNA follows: TGTGCCAGTAGTATAAAAGCGGCCAATGAGCAGTTCTTC.

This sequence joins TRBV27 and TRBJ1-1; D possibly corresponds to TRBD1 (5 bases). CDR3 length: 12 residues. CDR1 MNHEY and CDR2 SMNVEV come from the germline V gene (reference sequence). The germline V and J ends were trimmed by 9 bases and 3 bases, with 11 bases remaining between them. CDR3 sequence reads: CASWGEYTEAFF. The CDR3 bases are TGTGCCAGTTGGGGGGAGTACACTGAAGCTTTCTTT.

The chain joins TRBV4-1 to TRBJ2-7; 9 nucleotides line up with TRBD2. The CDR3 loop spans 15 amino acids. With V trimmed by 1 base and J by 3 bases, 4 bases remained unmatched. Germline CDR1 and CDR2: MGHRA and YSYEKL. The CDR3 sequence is CASSQVPAGGYEQYF. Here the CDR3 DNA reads TGCGCCAGCAGCCAAGTCCCAGCGGGGGGCTACGAGCAGTACTTC.

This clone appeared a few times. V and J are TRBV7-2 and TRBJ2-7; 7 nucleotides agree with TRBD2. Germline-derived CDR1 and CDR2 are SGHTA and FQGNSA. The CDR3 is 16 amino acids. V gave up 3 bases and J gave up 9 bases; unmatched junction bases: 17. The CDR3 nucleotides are TGTGCCAGCAGCTTGGGGGGAGGCGGGAGATTTGACGGGCAGTACTTC. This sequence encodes CASSLGGGGRFDGQYF.

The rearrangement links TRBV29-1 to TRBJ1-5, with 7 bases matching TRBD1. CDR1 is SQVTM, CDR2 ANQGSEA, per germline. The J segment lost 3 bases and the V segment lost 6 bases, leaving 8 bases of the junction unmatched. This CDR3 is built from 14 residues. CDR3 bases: TGCAGCGTGAGCCCGACAGGGAACAATCAGCCCCAGCATTTT. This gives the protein CSVSPTGNNQPQHF.

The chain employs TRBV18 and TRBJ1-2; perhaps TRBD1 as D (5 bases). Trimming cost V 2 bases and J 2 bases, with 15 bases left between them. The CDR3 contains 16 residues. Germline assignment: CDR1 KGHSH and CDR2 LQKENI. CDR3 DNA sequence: TGTGCCAGCTCACCAATTGCGGGGGTCGAGAACTATGGCTACACCTTC. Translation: CASSPIAGVENYGYTF.

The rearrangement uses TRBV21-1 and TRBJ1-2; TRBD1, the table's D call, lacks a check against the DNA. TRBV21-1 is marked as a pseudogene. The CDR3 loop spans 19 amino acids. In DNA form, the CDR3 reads TGTGCCAGCAGCAAAAGGAATGGCGACAGGGCGCAAAGAAACTATGGCTACACCTTC. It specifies CASSKRNGDRAQRNYGYTF.

The chain's CDR3 is CARSRDYAQREVGYEQYF. DNA of the CDR3: TGTGCCAGAAGCCGGGACTACGCTCAGCGGGAGGTTGGCTACGAGCAGTACTTC. The chain is built from TRBV5-3 and TRBJ2-7; 9 positions match TRBD2. TRBV5-3 is reported as an ORF; its role is uncertain. V gave up 4 bases and J gave up 3 bases; unmatched junction bases: 17. This CDR3 comprises 18 residues.

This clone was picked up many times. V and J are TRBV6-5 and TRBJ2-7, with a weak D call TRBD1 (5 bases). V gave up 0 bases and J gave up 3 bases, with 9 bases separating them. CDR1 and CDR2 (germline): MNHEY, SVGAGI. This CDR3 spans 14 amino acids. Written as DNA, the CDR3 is TGTGCCAGCAGTTACTCCGACAGTGGCTACGAGCAGTACTTC. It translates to CASSYSDSGYEQYF.

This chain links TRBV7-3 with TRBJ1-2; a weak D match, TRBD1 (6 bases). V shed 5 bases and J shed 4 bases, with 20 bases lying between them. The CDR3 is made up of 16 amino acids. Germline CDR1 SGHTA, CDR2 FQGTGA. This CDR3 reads CASSGLTGTQLYGYTF. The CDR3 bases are TGTGCCAGCAGCGGACTTACCGGGACACAACTCTATGGCTACACCTTC.

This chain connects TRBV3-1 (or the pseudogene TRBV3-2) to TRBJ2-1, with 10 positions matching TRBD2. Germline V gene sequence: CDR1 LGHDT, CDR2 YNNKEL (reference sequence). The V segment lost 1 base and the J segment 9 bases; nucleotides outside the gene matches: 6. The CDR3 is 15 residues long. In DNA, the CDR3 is TGTGCCAGCAGCCAAGGGTCCTTAGCGGGAGGTGAGCAGTTCTTC. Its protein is CASSQGSLAGGEQFF.

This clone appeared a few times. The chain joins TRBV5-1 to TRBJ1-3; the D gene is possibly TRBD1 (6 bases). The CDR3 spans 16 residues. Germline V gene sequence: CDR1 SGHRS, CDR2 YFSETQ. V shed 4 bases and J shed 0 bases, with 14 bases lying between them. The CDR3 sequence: CASSTAGTSSGNTIYF. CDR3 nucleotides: TGCGCCAGCAGCACCGCCGGGACAAGCTCTGGAAACACCATATATTTT. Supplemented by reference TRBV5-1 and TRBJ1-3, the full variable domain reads KAGVTQTPRYLIKTRGQQVTLSCSPISGHRSVSWYQQTPGQGLQFLFEYFSETQRNKGNFPGRFSGRQFSNSRSEMNVSTLELGDSALYLCASSTAGTSSGNTIYFGEGSWLTVV.

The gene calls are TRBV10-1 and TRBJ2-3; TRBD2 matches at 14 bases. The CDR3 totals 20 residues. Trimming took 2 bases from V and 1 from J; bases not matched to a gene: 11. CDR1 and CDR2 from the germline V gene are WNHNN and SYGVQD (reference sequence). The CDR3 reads CASSERLAGGPSRRTDTQYF. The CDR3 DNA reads TGCGCCAGCAGTGAGAGACTAGCGGGAGGGCCCTCGAGACGCACAGATACGCAGTATTTT.

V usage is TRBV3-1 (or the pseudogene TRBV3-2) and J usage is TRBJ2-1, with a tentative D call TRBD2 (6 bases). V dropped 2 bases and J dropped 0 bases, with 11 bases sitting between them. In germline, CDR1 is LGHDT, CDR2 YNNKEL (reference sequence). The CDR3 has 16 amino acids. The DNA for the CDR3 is TGTGCCAGCAGCCAACTAGCGAGGAGCTCCTACAATGAGCAGTTCTTC. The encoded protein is CASSQLARSSYNEQFF.

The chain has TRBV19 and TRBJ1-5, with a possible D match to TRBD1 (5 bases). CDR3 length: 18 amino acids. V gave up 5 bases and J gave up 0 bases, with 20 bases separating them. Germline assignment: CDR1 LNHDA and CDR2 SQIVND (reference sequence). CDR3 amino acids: CASSDFGGGYYSNQPQHF. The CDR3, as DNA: TGTGCCAGTAGTGATTTCGGGGGGGGGTATTATAGCAATCAGCCCCAGCATTTT.

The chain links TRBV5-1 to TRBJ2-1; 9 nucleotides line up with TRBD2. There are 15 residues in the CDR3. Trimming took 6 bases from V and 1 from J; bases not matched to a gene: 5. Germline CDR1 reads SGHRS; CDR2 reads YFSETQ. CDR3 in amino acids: CASNRAGGSYNEQFF. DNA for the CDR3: TGCGCCAGCAACCGCGCGGGAGGGTCCTACAATGAGCAGTTCTTC.

This CDR3 reads CASSPGLAVEQYF. The CDR3 DNA follows: TGCGCCAGCAGTCCGGGACTAGCGGTGGAGCAGTACTTC. The rearrangement joins TRBV5-1 to TRBJ2-7, with 11 bases aligning to TRBD2. The CDR3 totals 13 residues. V lost 5 bases and J lost 7; bases outside the gene matches: 5. CDR1 and CDR2 from the germline V gene are SGHRS and YFSETQ.

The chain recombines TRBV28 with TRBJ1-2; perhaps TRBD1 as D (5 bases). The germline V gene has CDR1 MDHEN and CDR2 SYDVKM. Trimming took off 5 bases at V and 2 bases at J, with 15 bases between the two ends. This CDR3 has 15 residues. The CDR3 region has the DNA TGTGCCAGCAGTCGGAGCAGGGCGGGAAACTATGGCTACACCTTC. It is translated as CASSRSRAGNYGYTF.

DNA of the CDR3: TGTGCCAGCAGCCTTAGGACAGCGCAAGAGACCCAGTACTTC. It encodes CASSLRTAQETQYF. V usage is TRBV3-1 (or the pseudogene TRBV3-2) and J usage is TRBJ2-5; D is possibly TRBD1 (6 bases). The germline V and J ends were trimmed by 4 bases and 2 bases, with 11 bases remaining between them. The CDR3 covers 14 residues. Germline assignment: CDR1 LGHDT and CDR2 YNNKEL (reference sequence).

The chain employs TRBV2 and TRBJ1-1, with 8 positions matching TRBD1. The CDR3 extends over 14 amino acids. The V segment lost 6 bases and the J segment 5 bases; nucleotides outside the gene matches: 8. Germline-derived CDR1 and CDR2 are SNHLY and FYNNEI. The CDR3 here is CASSLQGALTEAFF. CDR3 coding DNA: TGTGCCAGCAGCCTCCAGGGGGCGCTTACTGAAGCTTTCTTT. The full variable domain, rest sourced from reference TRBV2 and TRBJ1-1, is EPEVTQTPSHQVTQMGQEVILRCVPISNHLYFYWYRQILGQKVEFLVSFYNNEISEKSEIFDDQFSVERPDGSNFTLKIRSTKLEDSAMYFCASSLQGALTEAFFGQGTRLTVV.

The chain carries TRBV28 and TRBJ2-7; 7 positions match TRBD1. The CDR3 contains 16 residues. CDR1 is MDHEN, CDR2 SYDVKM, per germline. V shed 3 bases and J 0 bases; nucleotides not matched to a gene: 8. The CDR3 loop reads CASSFPTDRDSYEQYF. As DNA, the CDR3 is TGTGCCAGCAGTTTCCCGACTGACAGGGACTCCTACGAGCAGTACTTC. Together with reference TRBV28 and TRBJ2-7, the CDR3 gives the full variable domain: DVKVTQSSRYLVKRTGEKVFLECVQDMDHENMFWYRQDPGLGLRLIYFSYDVKMKEKGDIPEGYSVSREKKERFSLILESASTNQTSMYLCASSFPTDRDSYEQYFGPGTRLTVT.

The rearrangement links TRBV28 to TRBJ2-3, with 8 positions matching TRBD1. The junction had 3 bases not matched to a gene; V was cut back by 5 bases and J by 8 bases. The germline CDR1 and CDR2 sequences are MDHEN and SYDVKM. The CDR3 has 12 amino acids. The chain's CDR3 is CASSTTGATQYF. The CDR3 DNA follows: TGTGCCAGCAGTACGACAGGGGCTACGCAGTATTTT.

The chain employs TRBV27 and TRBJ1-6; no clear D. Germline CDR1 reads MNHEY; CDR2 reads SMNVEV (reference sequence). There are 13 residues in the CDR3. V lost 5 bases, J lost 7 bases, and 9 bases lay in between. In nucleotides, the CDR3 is TGTGCCAGCAGTCAAACTGCAAATTCACCCCTCCACTTT. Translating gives CASSQTANSPLHF.